This T cell receptor (beta chain) came from a study of memory CD8 T cells in hepatitis C reinfection. Study overall: A couple of donors resolved primary infection, then developed chronic reinfection. A positive HCV RNA test after two negatives ≥60 days apart defined reinfection. Samples before reinfection came 55 to 20 weeks prior to detection.

Repertoires were generated with immunoSEQ multiplex PCR, while TCRdb's copy carries only in-frame clones and drops some. The sample yields 50,000 or so clones, just under 90% seen once. This sample's time point: pre-reinfection, 55 to 20 weeks before reinfection detection. TCR sequencing was done directly ex vivo on sorted cells, without expansion in vitro. Donors came from people who inject drugs enrolled in HEPCO, Canada. The origin of this receptor is a man aged 18 to 30 with hepatitis C virus infection. Sequencing used naive CD8+ T cells sorted from blood.

The CDR3 spells CASSIHGTGGGETQYF. CDR3 in DNA: TGTGCCAGTAGTATACACGGGACAGGGGGCGGAGAGACCCAGTACTTC. The chain employs TRBV19 and TRBJ2-5, with 12 bases lining up with TRBD1. CDR1 and CDR2 from the germline V gene are LNHDA and SQIVND (reference sequence). The ends lost 2 bases at V and 4 bases at J; junction bases unmatched: 5. This CDR3 spans 16 amino acids.